The 21 T cell receptor beta chains presented below share a single source sample, sequenced in a study of blood T cell repertoires in COVID-19 (dated by TCRdb to 2020 to 2021). The protocol used for the library was the immunoSEQ multiplex PCR assay. Imported from immuneACCESS, the table was reduced by TCRdb to in-frame sequences with V and J called. These copies leave out some clones; in studies compared against another copy, an unresolved V gene accounts for under half, and the cause of the remainder is not known. This sample gives roughly 480,000 clones in total; roughly 89% of them show up just once. Approximately 0.9% of the sample is taken by the ten largest. The sequencing input was peripheral blood. These receptors came from a man in his late teens or twenties with COVID-19, enrolled during active disease.

This sequence joins TRBV6-5 and TRBJ1-2, with unresolved D. V lost 6 bases and J 3 bases, leaving 11 bases between the germline ends. Germline lookup yields CDR1 MNHEY and CDR2 SVGAGI. The CDR3 spans 13 residues. Written as DNA, the CDR3 is TGTGCCAGCAGGGCGGCACTCGACTATGGCTACACCTTC. Its protein product is CASRAALDYGYTF.

This clone was observed a single time. This rearrangement joins TRBV3-1 (or the pseudogene TRBV3-2) to TRBJ2-3; 13 bases line up with TRBD2. CDR1 and CDR2 from the germline V gene are LGHDT and YNNKEL (reference sequence). With V trimmed by 4 bases and J by 5 bases, 6 bases remained unmatched. The CDR3 loop spans 16 amino acids. CDR3 DNA sequence: TGTGCCAGCAGCCGGACTAGCGGGAGTCTTAGAGATACGCAGTATTTT. Encoded protein: CASSRTSGSLRDTQYF.

This rearrangement joins TRBV6-6 to TRBJ1-6, with unresolved D. Per germline, CDR1 MNHNY and CDR2 SVGAGI (reference sequence). Trimming took 7 bases from V and 5 from J, leaving 15 bases between them. CDR3 length: 15 residues. For the CDR3, the DNA is TGTGCCAGCAATTCTGCAAGACATAATAATTCACCCCTCCACTTT. Its protein is CASNSARHNNSPLHF.

The chain carries TRBV7-6 and TRBJ2-3; 8 bases map to TRBD2. Per germline, CDR1 SGHVS and CDR2 FNYEAQ. The J segment lost 6 bases and the V segment lost 5 bases, leaving 19 bases of the junction unmatched. The length of the CDR3 is 18 residues. CDR3 nucleotide sequence: TGTGCCAGCAGCGTGACTAGCGCTACCTCGCAAGTGATGGATACGCAGTATTTT. Amino acid sequence: CASSVTSATSQVMDTQYF.

V and J are TRBV2 and TRBJ2-7; possibly TRBD2 for D (6 bases). Deletions cut 2 bases from V and 5 bases from J, with 13 bases between. Germline-derived CDR1 and CDR2 are SNHLY and FYNNEI. This CDR3 comprises 14 residues. CDR3 loop: CASSERGGLNEQYF. CDR3 DNA sequence: TGTGCCAGCAGTGAAAGGGGTGGACTAAACGAGCAGTACTTC.

The chain is built from TRBV2 and TRBJ1-4; 9 bases agree with TRBD1. V lost 5 bases and J lost 8; bases outside the gene matches: 3. Germline CDR1 reads SNHLY; CDR2 reads FYNNEI. The CDR3 contains 13 residues. Written as DNA, the CDR3 is TGTGCCAGCAGTTGGGACAGGGAGGAAAAACTGTTTTTT. Protein product: CASSWDREEKLFF. The full variable domain, with the rest looked up from reference TRBV2 and TRBJ1-4, is EPEVTQTPSHQVTQMGQEVILRCVPISNHLYFYWYRQILGQKVEFLVSFYNNEISEKSEIFDDQFSVERPDGSNFTLKIRSTKLEDSAMYFCASSWDREEKLFFGSGTQLSVL.

This rearrangement joins TRBV2 to TRBJ1-1; D may be TRBD1 (5 bases). The germline CDR1 and CDR2 sequences are SNHLY and FYNNEI. V lost 11 bases to trimming and J lost 1 base, with 17 bases between them. This CDR3 has 14 residues. CDR3 nucleotide sequence: TGTGCCCACAGGAGGGGCAGCGCGAACACTGAAGCTTTCTTT. Translation gives CAHRRGSANTEAFF.

This clone appeared a few times. The genes are TRBV5-1 and TRBJ1-6; weak D call: TRBD1 (5 bases). Germline CDR1 SGHRS, CDR2 YFSETQ. V shed 5 bases and J shed 0 bases, with 6 bases lying between them. The CDR3 sequence is 14 residues long. The DNA for the CDR3 is TGCGCCAGCAGTGACAGCTCCTATAATTCACCCCTCCACTTT. This encodes CASSDSSYNSPLHF.

The chain carries TRBV19 and TRBJ1-2; D may be TRBD1 (6 bases). Germline V gene data show CDR1 as LNHDA and CDR2 as SQIVND (reference sequence). The germline V and J ends were trimmed by 7 bases and 3 bases, with 18 bases remaining between them. This CDR3 has 15 residues. CDR3 in DNA: TGTGCCAGTAAACAGGGAAATAGTGCGGACTATGGCTACACCTTC. It yields the protein CASKQGNSADYGYTF. The entire variable domain, with the rest obtained from reference TRBV19 and TRBJ1-2, is as follows: DGGITQSPKYLFRKEGQNVTLSCEQNLNHDAMYWYRQDPGQGLRLIYYSQIVNDFQKGDIAEGYSVSREKKESFPLTVTSAQKNPTAFYLCASKQGNSADYGYTFGSGTRLTVV.

The V call is TRBV7-9, the J call TRBJ2-3, with D maybe TRBD2 (5 bases). The CDR3 loop spans 16 amino acids. Trimming cost V 3 bases and J 0 bases, with 13 bases left between them. The germline V gene has CDR1 SEHNR and CDR2 FQNEAQ (reference sequence). CDR3 loop: CASSLKAAPSTDTQYF. Here the CDR3 DNA reads TGTGCCAGCAGCTTGAAAGCGGCCCCTAGCACAGATACGCAGTATTTT.

The gene calls are TRBV27 and TRBJ2-3; D call uncertain. This CDR3 has 16 amino acids. Germline lookup yields CDR1 MNHEY and CDR2 SMNVEV (reference sequence). The germline V and J ends were trimmed by 1 base and 1 base, with 12 bases remaining between them. The CDR3 nucleotides read TGTGCCAGCAGTTTATTGGCCCCCCTGGGCACAGATACGCAGTATTTT. Protein: CASSLLAPLGTDTQYF.

This chain joins TRBV5-8 and TRBJ2-2; 11 bases agree with TRBD1. The CDR3 is made up of 15 amino acids. V lost 4 bases, J lost 7 bases, and 6 bases stayed unmatched. Germline V CDR1 and CDR2: SGHTS, YDEGEE. The CDR3 spells CASSRTGGAGGELFF. CDR3 in DNA: TGTGCCAGCAGCCGGACAGGGGGCGCGGGCGGGGAGCTGTTTTTT. The whole variable domain, remainder taken from reference TRBV5-8 and TRBJ2-2, is EAGVTQSPTHLIKTRGQQATLRCSPISGHTSVYWYQQALGLGLQFLLWYDEGEERNRGNFPPRFSGRQFPNYSSELNVNALELEDSALYLCASSRTGGAGGELFFGEGSRLTVL.

The J gene is TRBJ2-7, the V gene TRBV9; 9 bases align to TRBD2. There are 13 residues in the CDR3. Unmatched junction bases numbered 3, after V lost 2 bases and J lost 6 bases. The germline V gene has CDR1 SGDLS and CDR2 YYNGEE. The CDR3: CASSVRRGGEQYF. The CDR3, as DNA: TGTGCCAGCAGCGTCCGGCGGGGGGGCGAGCAGTACTTC.

The chain joins TRBV7-5 to TRBJ2-5; TRBD2 reflects the table's D call only, with no check against the DNA. TRBV7-5 is described as a pseudogene. This CDR3 region has 14 residues. CDR3 region: CVRSTPFGEETQYF. Here the CDR3 DNA reads TGTGTCAGAAGCACCCCTTTTGGAGAAGAGACCCAGTACTTC.

The chain recombines TRBV7-6 with TRBJ2-7; D ambiguous. V dropped 5 bases and J dropped 4 bases, with 12 bases sitting between them. Germline loops: CDR1 SGHVS, CDR2 FNYEAQ. The CDR3 covers 13 residues. For the CDR3, the DNA is TGTGCCAGCAGCACGCGTAAAGAATACGAGCAGTACTTC. Protein product: CASSTRKEYEQYF.

The rearrangement links TRBV19 to TRBJ1-5; 8 bases align to TRBD1. V gave up 3 bases and J gave up 1 base; unmatched junction bases: 5. This CDR3 spans 16 amino acids. Germline V CDR1 and CDR2: LNHDA, SQIVND (reference sequence). The CDR3 reads CASSIRTGISNQPQHF. In DNA form, the CDR3 reads TGTGCCAGTAGTATTCGGACAGGGATAAGCAATCAGCCCCAGCATTTT.

Of note for this clone: The same CDR3 can be traced to other DNA sequences in this sample. The chain couples TRBV24-1 to TRBJ2-1; 15 bases map to TRBD2. Germline V gene data show CDR1 as KGHDR and CDR2 as SFDVKD. V lost 5 bases to trimming and J lost 7 bases; unmatched junction nucleotides: 5. The CDR3 totals 16 residues. Here the CDR3 reads CATSGPGLAGGNEQFF. CDR3 sequence (DNA): TGTGCCACCAGTGGGCCGGGACTAGCGGGGGGAAATGAGCAGTTCTTC.

The rearrangement links TRBV7-9 to TRBJ2-7, with TRBD1 matching 10 bases. Trimming took 3 bases from V and 2 from J; bases not matched to a gene: 16. The CDR3 contains 19 residues. The germline V gene encodes CDR1 SEHNR and CDR2 FQNEAQ (reference sequence). This CDR3 reads CASSFTTGTGVVNAYEQYF. In DNA, the CDR3 is TGTGCCAGCAGCTTCACTACCGGGACAGGGGTCGTAAACGCCTACGAGCAGTACTTC.

The V gene is TRBV15, the J gene TRBJ2-3; TRBD2 matches at 8 bases. CDR1 LNHNV and CDR2 YYDKDF come from the germline V gene (reference sequence). V shed 5 bases, J shed 4 bases, and the junction held 5 bases outside the gene matches. The CDR3 length is 14 residues. Written as DNA, the CDR3 is TGTGCCACCAGCGTCTCAGCGGGAGCAGATACGCAGTATTTT. This translates into CATSVSAGADTQYF. Full variable domain (rest looked up from reference TRBV15 and TRBJ2-3): DAMVIQNPRYQVTQFGKPVTLSCSQTLNHNVMYWYQQKSSQAPKLLFHYYDKDFNNEADTPDNFQSRRPNTSFCFLDIRSPGLGDTAMYLCATSVSAGADTQYFGPGTRLTVL.

V is TRBV5-1 and J is TRBJ2-7, with D possibly TRBD2 on 6 matching bases. V was pared by 1 base and J by 6 bases, with 20 bases between. CDR1 and CDR2 (germline): SGHRS, YFSETQ. The CDR3 contains 16 residues. DNA of the CDR3: TGCGCCAGCAGCTTGAGGACCGGGGCCTCCGGGGGCGAGCAGTACTTC. The encoded protein is CASSLRTGASGGEQYF.

V and J are TRBV3-1 (or the pseudogene TRBV3-2) and TRBJ1-2; TRBD1 might be the D (5 bases). Trimming took 0 bases from V and 6 from J, leaving 17 bases between them. The CDR3 has 16 residues. CDR1 is LGHDT and CDR2 is YNNKEL in the germline V gene (reference sequence). This chain's CDR3 is CASSQDFLSRVHGYTF. DNA for the CDR3: TGTGCCAGCAGCCAAGATTTTTTGAGCAGGGTCCATGGCTACACCTTC.